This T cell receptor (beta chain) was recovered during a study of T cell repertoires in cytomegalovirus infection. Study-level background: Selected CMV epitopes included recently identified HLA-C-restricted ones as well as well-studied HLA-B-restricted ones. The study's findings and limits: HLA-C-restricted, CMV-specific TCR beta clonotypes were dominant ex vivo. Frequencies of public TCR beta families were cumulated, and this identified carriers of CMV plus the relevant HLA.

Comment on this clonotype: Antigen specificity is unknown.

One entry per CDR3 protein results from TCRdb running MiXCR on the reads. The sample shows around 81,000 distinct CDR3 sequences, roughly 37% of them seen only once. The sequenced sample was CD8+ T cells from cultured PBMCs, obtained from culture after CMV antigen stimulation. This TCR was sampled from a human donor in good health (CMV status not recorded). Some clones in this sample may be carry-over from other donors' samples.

The CDR3 DNA sequence: TGTGCCAGCAGGATTGGGGGCGTCTACAATGAGCAGTTCTTC. This translates into CASRIGGVYNEQFF. This sequence joins TRBV28 and TRBJ2-1, with a tentative D call TRBD1 (6 bases). This CDR3 is built from 14 residues. Looked up from germline, CDR1 is MDHEN and CDR2 is SYDVKM. The V end lost 6 bases, the J end lost 3 bases, and 12 bases lay between the germline ends.